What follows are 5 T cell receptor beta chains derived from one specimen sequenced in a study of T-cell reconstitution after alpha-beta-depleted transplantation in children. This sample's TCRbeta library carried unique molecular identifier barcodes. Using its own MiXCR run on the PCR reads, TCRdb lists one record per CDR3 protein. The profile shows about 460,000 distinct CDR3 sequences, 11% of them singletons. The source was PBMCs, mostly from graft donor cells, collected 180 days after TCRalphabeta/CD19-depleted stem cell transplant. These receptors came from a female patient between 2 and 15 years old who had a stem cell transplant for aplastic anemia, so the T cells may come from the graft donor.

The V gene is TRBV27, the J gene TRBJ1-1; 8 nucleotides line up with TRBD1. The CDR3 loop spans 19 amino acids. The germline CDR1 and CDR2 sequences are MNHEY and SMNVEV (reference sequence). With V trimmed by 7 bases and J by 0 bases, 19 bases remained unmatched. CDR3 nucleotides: TGTGCCAGCATCCGAAAGTCAGGGGGCCAAAAACGAATGAACACTGAAGCTTTCTTT. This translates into CASIRKSGGQKRMNTEAFF.

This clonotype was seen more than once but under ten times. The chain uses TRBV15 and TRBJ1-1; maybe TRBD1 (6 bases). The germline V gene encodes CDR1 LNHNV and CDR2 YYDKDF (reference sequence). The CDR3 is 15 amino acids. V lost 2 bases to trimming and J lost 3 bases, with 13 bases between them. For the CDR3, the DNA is TGTGCCACCAGCAGATTGGGGGGCTGGGACACTGAAGCTTTCTTT. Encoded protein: CATSRLGGWDTEAFF. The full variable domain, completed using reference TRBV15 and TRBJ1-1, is DAMVIQNPRYQVTQFGKPVTLSCSQTLNHNVMYWYQQKSSQAPKLLFHYYDKDFNNEADTPDNFQSRRPNTSFCFLDIRSPGLGDTAMYLCATSRLGGWDTEAFFGQGTRLTVV.

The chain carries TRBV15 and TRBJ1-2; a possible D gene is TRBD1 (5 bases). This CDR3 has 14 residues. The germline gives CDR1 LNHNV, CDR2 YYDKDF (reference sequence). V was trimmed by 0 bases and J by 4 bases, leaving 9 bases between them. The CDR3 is CATSRDKGSYGYTF. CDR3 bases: TGTGCCACCAGCAGAGATAAGGGGAGCTATGGCTACACCTTC.

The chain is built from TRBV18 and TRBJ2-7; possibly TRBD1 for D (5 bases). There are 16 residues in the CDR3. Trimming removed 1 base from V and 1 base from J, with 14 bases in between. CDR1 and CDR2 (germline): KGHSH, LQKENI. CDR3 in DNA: TGTGCCAGCTCACCACAGGCAGGGCCTTTATCCTACGAGCAGTACTTC. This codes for CASSPQAGPLSYEQYF.

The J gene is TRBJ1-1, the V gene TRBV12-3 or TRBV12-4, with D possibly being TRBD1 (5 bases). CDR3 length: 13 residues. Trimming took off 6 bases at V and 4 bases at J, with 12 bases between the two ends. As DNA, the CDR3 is TGTGCCAGCAGGGAGGGGAGAGGCACTGAAGCTTTCTTT. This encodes CASREGRGTEAFF.